This T cell receptor (beta chain) was documented in a study of blood T cells in healthy people across ages. Study outcomes and limitations: Long-lived donors exceeded aged donors in naive CD4+ cells and diversity. TCR beta diversity per million T cells fell roughly linearly with age. Naive T cell percentage showed a strong correlation with TCR beta diversity.

With regard to this clonotype: Its specificity is unknown.

The use of a sample-barcoded 5' primer and a J-beta primer mix characterized a second PCR of 7 to 11 cycles. Every cDNA molecule carried a tag from a template-switch adaptor bearing 12 random nucleotides. One entry per CDR3 protein results from TCRdb running MiXCR on the 5' RACE reads. The table records about 1.5 million distinct CDR3 sequences, 42% of them present only once. This CDR3 is built from 15 residues. The V and J ends lost 5 bases and 2 bases, in that order; junction bases with no gene match: 6. Germline V gives CDR1 LNHNV, CDR2 YYDKDF (reference sequence). The chain combines TRBV15 with TRBJ2-7; 10 bases are shared with TRBD1. This clonotype was sampled from a young woman in good health. The sample consisted of blood. CDR3 in DNA: TGTGCCACCAGCTATGGGACAGGGGTAACCTACGAGCAGTACTTC. Translated, it gives CATSYGTGVTYEQYF.